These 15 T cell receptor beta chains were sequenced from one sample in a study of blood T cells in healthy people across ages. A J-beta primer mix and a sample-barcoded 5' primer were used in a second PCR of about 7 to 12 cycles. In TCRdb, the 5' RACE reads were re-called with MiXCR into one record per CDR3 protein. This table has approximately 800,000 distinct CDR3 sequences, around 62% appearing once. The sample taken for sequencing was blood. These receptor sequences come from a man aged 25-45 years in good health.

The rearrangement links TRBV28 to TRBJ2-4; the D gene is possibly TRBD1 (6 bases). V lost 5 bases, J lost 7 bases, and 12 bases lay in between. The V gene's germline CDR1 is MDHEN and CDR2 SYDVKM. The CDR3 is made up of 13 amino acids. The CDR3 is CASSTPDRNIQYF. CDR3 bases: TGTGCCAGCAGTACCCCAGACAGGAACATTCAGTACTTC.

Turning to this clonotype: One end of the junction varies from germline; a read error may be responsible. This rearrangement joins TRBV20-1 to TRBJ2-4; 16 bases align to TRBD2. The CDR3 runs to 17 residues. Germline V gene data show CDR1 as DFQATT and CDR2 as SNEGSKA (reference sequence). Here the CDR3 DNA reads TGCAGTGCTGGAGATAGGAGGGGACTAGCGGGGGGGCGAGAGCAGTACTTC. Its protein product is CSAGDRRGLAGGREQYF.

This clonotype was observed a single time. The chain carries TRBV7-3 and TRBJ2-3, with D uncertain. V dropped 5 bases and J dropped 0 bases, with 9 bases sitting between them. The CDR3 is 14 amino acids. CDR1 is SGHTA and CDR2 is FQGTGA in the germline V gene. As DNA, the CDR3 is TGTGCCAGCAGCGCTCAACAGAGCACAGATACGCAGTATTTT. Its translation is CASSAQQSTDTQYF.

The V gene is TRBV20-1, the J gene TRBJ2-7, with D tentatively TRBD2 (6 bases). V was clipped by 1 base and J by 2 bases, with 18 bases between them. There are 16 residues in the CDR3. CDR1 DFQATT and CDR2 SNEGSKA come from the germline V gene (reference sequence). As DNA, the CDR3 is TGCAGTGCTAGAGGGGCTGGGGCGGGGCCTCCCTACGAGCAGTACTTC. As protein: CSARGAGAGPPYEQYF.

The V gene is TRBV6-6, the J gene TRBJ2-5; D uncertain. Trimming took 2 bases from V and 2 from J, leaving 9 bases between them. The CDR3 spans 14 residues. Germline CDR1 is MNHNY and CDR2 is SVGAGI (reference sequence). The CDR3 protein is CASSYGTLQETQYF. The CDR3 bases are TGTGCCAGCAGTTACGGCACTTTACAAGAGACCCAGTACTTC.

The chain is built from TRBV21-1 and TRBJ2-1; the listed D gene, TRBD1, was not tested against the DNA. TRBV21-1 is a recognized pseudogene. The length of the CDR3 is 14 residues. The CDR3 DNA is TGTGCCAGCAGCACTGGGACAGGGGACAATGAGCAGTTCTTC. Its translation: CASSTGTGDNEQFF.

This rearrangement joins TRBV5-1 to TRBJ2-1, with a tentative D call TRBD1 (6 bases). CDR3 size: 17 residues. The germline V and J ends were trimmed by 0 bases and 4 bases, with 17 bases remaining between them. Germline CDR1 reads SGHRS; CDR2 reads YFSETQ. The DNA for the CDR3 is TGCGCCAGCAGCTTGGGAGGAAGGGGGATTGGGTACAATGAGCAGTTCTTC. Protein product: CASSLGGRGIGYNEQFF.

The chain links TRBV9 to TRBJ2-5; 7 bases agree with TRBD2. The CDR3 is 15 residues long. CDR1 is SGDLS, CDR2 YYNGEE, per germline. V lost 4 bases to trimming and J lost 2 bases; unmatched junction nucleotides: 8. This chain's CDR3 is CASSSPGGKQETQYF. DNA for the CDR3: TGTGCCAGCAGCTCCCCCGGGGGGAAGCAAGAGACCCAGTACTTC.

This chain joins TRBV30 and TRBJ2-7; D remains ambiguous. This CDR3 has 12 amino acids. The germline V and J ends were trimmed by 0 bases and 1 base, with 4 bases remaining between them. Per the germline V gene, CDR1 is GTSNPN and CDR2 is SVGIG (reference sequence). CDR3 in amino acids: CAWSVGSYEQYF. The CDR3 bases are TGTGCCTGGAGTGTCGGTTCCTACGAGCAGTACTTC.

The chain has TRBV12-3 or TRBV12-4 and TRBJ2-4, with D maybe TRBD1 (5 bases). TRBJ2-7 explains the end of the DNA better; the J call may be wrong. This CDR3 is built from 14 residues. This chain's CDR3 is CASSLQGGIYEQYF. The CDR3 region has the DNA TGTGCCAGCAGTTTACAGGGTGGGATATACGAGCAGTACTTC.

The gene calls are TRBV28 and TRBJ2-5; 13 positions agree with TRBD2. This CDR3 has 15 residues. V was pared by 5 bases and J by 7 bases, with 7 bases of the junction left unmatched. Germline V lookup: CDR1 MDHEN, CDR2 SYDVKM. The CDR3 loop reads CASSELAGGPRTQYF. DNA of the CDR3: TGTGCCAGCAGTGAACTAGCGGGGGGGCCCCGGACCCAGTACTTC.

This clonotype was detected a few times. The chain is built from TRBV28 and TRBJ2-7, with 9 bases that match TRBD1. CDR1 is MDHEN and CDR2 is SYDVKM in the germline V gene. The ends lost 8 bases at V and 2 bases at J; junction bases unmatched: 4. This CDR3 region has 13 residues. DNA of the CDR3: TGTGCCAGCCTCGGGGACAGGGCCTACGAGCAGTACTTC. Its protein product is CASLGDRAYEQYF.

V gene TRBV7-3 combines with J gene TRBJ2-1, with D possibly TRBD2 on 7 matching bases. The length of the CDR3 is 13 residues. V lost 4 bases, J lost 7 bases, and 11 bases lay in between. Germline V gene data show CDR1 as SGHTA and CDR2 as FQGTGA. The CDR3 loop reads CASSSRGANEQFF. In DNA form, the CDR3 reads TGTGCCAGCAGCTCCCGGGGGGCTAATGAGCAGTTCTTC.

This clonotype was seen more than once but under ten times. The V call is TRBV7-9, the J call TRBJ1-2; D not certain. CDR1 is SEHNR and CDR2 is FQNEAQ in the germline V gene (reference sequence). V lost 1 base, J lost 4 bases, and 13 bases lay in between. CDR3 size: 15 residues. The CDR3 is CASSLDAGISYGYTF. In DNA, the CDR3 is TGTGCCAGCAGCTTAGACGCGGGGATTAGCTATGGCTACACCTTC.

The CDR3 coding sequence is TGTGCCAGCAGCTTAGCGTACGGCGAGCAGTACTTC. Its protein is CASSLAYGEQYF. This sequence joins TRBV7-2 and TRBJ2-7; D remains unclear. Germline loops: CDR1 SGHTA, CDR2 FQGNSA. The length of the CDR3 is 12 residues. V lost 0 bases and J lost 6, with 6 bases in between.